Shown below are 26 T cell receptor beta chains from a single sample sequenced in a study of blood T cell repertoires in COVID-19 (TCRdb year 2020). The library relied on the immunoSEQ multiplex PCR assay. TCRdb stores this immuneACCESS table with in-frame sequences only. Part of the clones is absent; in the studies checked, under half of the shortfall reflects unresolved V genes, and no reason is known for the rest. This sample has more than 250,000 clones in its table, and nearly 90% of those were observed once. The ten largest clones represent roughly 1.6% of the sample. Sequenced: PBMCs or T cells enriched from blood (not recorded which). These receptors were obtained from a woman aged 18-30 years with acute COVID-19.

V and J are TRBV19 and TRBJ1-3; TRBD1 agrees at 9 bases. This CDR3 contains 17 residues. The germline gives CDR1 LNHDA, CDR2 SQIVND (reference sequence). Losses at the gene ends were 5 bases for V and 3 bases for J; bases not matched to a gene: 11. CDR3 in DNA: TGTGCCAGTAGTGTATTCACCGGGACAGGGTTTGGAAACACCATATATTTT. This sequence encodes CASSVFTGTGFGNTIYF.

The V gene is TRBV10-3, the J gene TRBJ1-1, with D unclear. Germline assignment: CDR1 ENHRY and CDR2 SYGVKD. The V end was cut by 3 bases, the J end by 7 bases, with 9 bases between. CDR3 length: 12 residues. The CDR3 reads CAISERHSEAFF. CDR3 sequence (DNA): TGTGCCATCAGTGAACGGCACAGTGAAGCTTTCTTT.

The J gene is TRBJ2-1, the V gene TRBV10-2, with TRBD1 matching 11 bases. Germline CDR1 reads WSHSY; CDR2 reads SAAADI. The trim removed 1 base at V and 3 bases at J, leaving 2 bases unmatched. This CDR3 contains 16 residues. CDR3 DNA: TGCGCCAGCAGTGAGTGGGGGACAGGGGGCTACAATGAGCAGTTCTTC. This translates into CASSEWGTGGYNEQFF.

The genes are TRBV12-3 or TRBV12-4 and TRBJ2-5, with TRBD1 as a possible D gene (6 bases). This CDR3 has 13 amino acids. V was shortened by 3 bases and J by 5 bases, with 10 bases between the two germline ends. The CDR3 region has the DNA TGTGCCAGCAGTTTTAACAGGGATGAGACCCAGTACTTC. This codes for CASSFNRDETQYF.

This clone has a single count. This chain links TRBV5-1 with TRBJ2-1; D may be TRBD2 (5 bases). V was clipped by 4 bases and J by 0 bases, with 11 bases between them. CDR1 is SGHRS and CDR2 is YFSETQ in the germline V gene. The CDR3 is made up of 15 amino acids. DNA of the CDR3: TGCGCCAGCAGCCCGGCGGGTAGCTCCTACAATGAGCAGTTCTTC. Protein product: CASSPAGSSYNEQFF.

This chain connects TRBV28 to TRBJ2-7, with 10 bases identical to TRBD2. This CDR3 is 16 amino acids long. Germline lookup yields CDR1 MDHEN and CDR2 SYDVKM. V gave up 5 bases and J gave up 2 bases; unmatched junction bases: 9. CDR3 residues: CASSSTGTSVPYEQYF. In DNA form, the CDR3 reads TGTGCCAGCAGTAGTACCGGGACTAGCGTACCCTACGAGCAGTACTTC. Supplemented by reference TRBV28 and TRBJ2-7, the full variable domain reads DVKVTQSSRYLVKRTGEKVFLECVQDMDHENMFWYRQDPGLGLRLIYFSYDVKMKEKGDIPEGYSVSREKKERFSLILESASTNQTSMYLCASSSTGTSVPYEQYFGPGTRLTVT.

The chain links TRBV29-1 to TRBJ2-7; the match to TRBD1 covers 8 bases. The CDR3 extends over 12 amino acids. V gave up 4 bases and J gave up 6 bases; unmatched junction bases: 5. Germline CDR1 SQVTM, CDR2 ANQGSEA. The CDR3 DNA sequence: TGCAGCGTTGGCAGGGGGCAAATCGAGCAGTACTTC. Translating gives CSVGRGQIEQYF.

The chain combines TRBV7-9 with TRBJ1-4; D unclear. This CDR3 comprises 12 residues. Germline CDR1 reads SEHNR; CDR2 reads FQNEAQ (reference sequence). V lost 5 bases, J lost 4 bases, and 5 bases lay in between. DNA for the CDR3: TGTGCCAGCAGCGCAGTTAATGAAAAACTGTTTTTT. Translating gives CASSAVNEKLFF.

This clone occurred once. The chain employs TRBV30 and TRBJ2-7; a weak D match, TRBD2 (6 bases). Germline CDR1 and CDR2: GTSNPN and SVGIG (reference sequence). The CDR3 runs to 15 residues. Trimming removed 5 bases from V and 6 bases from J, with 23 bases in between. The DNA for the CDR3 is TGTGCCTGGGGGGGACTTACAGCGAAAGGCTCCGAGCAGTACTTC. Translating gives CAWGGLTAKGSEQYF.

The chain has TRBV19 and TRBJ2-1; 8 nucleotides match TRBD2. CDR1 LNHDA and CDR2 SQIVND come from the germline V gene (reference sequence). V dropped 3 bases and J dropped 14; count of bases not matched to a gene: 9. The CDR3 has 13 residues. The CDR3 is CASSIDPGTREFF. The CDR3 DNA follows: TGTGCCAGTAGTATCGATCCCGGGACTAGGGAGTTCTTC.

The V call is TRBV7-2, the J call TRBJ2-1; D not resolved. The germline gives CDR1 SGHTA, CDR2 FQGNSA. This CDR3 has 14 amino acids. V shed 1 base and J shed 2 bases, with 6 bases lying between them. The CDR3 loop reads CASSLDGAYNEQFF. CDR3 nucleotides: TGTGCCAGCAGCTTAGACGGAGCCTACAATGAGCAGTTCTTC. Variable domain in full (rest from reference TRBV7-2 and TRBJ2-1): GAGVSQSPSNKVTEKGKDVELRCDPISGHTALYWYRQSLGQGLEFLIYFQGNSAPDKSGLPSDRFSAERTGGSVSTLTIQRTQQEDSAVYLCASSLDGAYNEQFFGPGTRLTVL.

The chain uses TRBV7-8 and TRBJ2-7; TRBD2 agrees at 7 bases. With 5 bases clipped from V and 0 bases from J, the junction kept 10 bases outside the gene matches. The CDR3 totals 16 residues. Germline lookup yields CDR1 SGHVS and CDR2 FQNEAQ. The CDR3 coding sequence is TGTGCCAGCAGCACCCGACTAGCAATAAGCTCCTACGAGCAGTACTTC. Its protein product is CASSTRLAISSYEQYF.

The J gene is TRBJ2-6, the V gene TRBV11-2; a possible D gene is TRBD2 (6 bases). Trimming left V 5 bases short and J 0 bases short, with 20 bases between. The CDR3 extends over 19 amino acids. Germline CDR1 and CDR2: SGHAT and FQNNGV. CDR3 nucleotide sequence: TGTGCCAGCAGCCCCAGTAGGAAGGGAGGCATCTCTGGGGCCAACGTCCTGACTTTC. It yields the protein CASSPSRKGGISGANVLTF.

V and J are TRBV6-6 and TRBJ1-1, with D uncertain. The CDR3 covers 14 residues. Germline CDR1 is MNHNY and CDR2 is SVGAGI (reference sequence). Between the trimmed V and J ends, which lost 0 bases and 2 bases, there was a span of 7 bases. CDR3 loop: CASSYSYSNTEAFF. CDR3 coding DNA: TGTGCCAGCAGTTACTCGTACAGTAACACTGAAGCTTTCTTT.

The chain combines TRBV13 with TRBJ2-3, with 7 bases lining up with TRBD1. The CDR3 sequence is 14 residues long. Germline values: CDR1 PRHDT, CDR2 FYEKMQ (reference sequence). The V segment lost 5 bases and the J segment 0 bases; nucleotides outside the gene matches: 2. For the CDR3, the DNA is TGTGCCAGCAGCACGGGACAGAGCACAGATACGCAGTATTTT. Encoded protein: CASSTGQSTDTQYF.

This rearrangement joins TRBV5-4 to TRBJ1-3, with D perhaps TRBD1 (5 bases). The CDR3 covers 15 residues. Between the trimmed V and J ends, which lost 0 bases and 0 bases, there was a span of 7 bases. Looked up from germline, CDR1 is SGHNT and CDR2 is YYREEE (reference sequence). CDR3 amino acids: CASSLDQGSGNTIYF. For the CDR3, the DNA is TGTGCCAGCAGCTTGGATCAGGGCTCTGGAAACACCATATATTTT.

The J gene is TRBJ2-1, the V gene TRBV7-2; possible D gene TRBD2, 5 bases. Trimming took off 2 bases at V and 4 bases at J, with 15 bases between the two ends. The CDR3 is 16 residues long. CDR1 SGHTA and CDR2 FQGNSA come from the germline V gene. CDR3 sequence: CASSLFSREIYNEQFF. As DNA, the CDR3 is TGTGCCAGCAGCTTATTTTCTCGGGAAATATACAATGAGCAGTTCTTC.

This clone occurred once. The genes are TRBV19 and TRBJ1-2; D is unresolved. Germline assignment: CDR1 LNHDA and CDR2 SQIVND (reference sequence). The CDR3 length is 15 residues. Trimming removed 3 bases from V and 4 bases from J, with 15 bases in between. CDR3 nucleotide sequence: TGTGCCAGTAGTATCCAAGTCAGCGGCCCCTATGGCTACACCTTC. Encoded protein: CASSIQVSGPYGYTF.

The CDR3 sequence: CASSPRTSGYNEQFF. CDR3 DNA: TGTGCCAGCAGCCCCAGGACTAGCGGTTACAATGAGCAGTTCTTC. V and J are TRBV7-2 and TRBJ2-1, with TRBD2 matching 10 bases. Germline assignment: CDR1 SGHTA and CDR2 FQGNSA. V lost 5 bases, J lost 4 bases, and 5 bases stayed unmatched. The CDR3 covers 15 residues.

The V call is TRBV5-1, the J call TRBJ2-5; TRBD1 matches 9 bases. The J segment lost 4 bases and the V segment lost 0 bases, leaving 4 bases of the junction unmatched. The CDR3 spans 15 residues. Germline CDR1 reads SGHRS; CDR2 reads YFSETQ. Written as DNA, the CDR3 is TGCGCCAGCAGCTTGGCCGAGGGACAGGGAGAGACCCAGTACTTC. Amino acids: CASSLAEGQGETQYF.

The rearrangement links TRBV10-1 to TRBJ2-7; D is undetermined. Trimming shortened V by 1 base and J by 0 bases, and 7 bases separated the two germline ends. Germline CDR1 WNHNN, CDR2 SYGVQD (reference sequence). This CDR3 has 14 residues. Written as DNA, the CDR3 is TGCGCCAGCAGTGAGTTGCAGTACTCCTACGAGCAGTACTTC. Translation: CASSELQYSYEQYF.

This chain links TRBV2 with TRBJ2-2, with TRBD2 identical over 9 bases. Germline-derived CDR1 and CDR2 are SNHLY and FYNNEI. Trimming removed 6 bases from V and 8 bases from J; junction bases left unmatched: 10. This CDR3 spans 15 amino acids. The DNA of the CDR3 is TGTGCCAGCAGCCAGCGGGAGGAGCTTTTGGGGGAGCTGTTTTTT. Protein sequence: CASSQREELLGELFF.

This chain uses TRBV9 with TRBJ2-1; TRBD2 matches at 7 bases. The V gene end was trimmed by 0 bases and the J gene end by 8 bases; junction bases not matched to a gene: 14. Per the germline V gene, CDR1 is SGDLS and CDR2 is YYNGEE. The CDR3 covers 17 residues. The CDR3 nucleotides read TGTGCCAGCAGCGTAGCAGCGGGGCTACCCTCCGGAGATGAGCAGTTCTTC. It is translated as CASSVAAGLPSGDEQFF.

DNA of the CDR3: TGTGCCAGCAGCTTGGGGACAGCCCCCTCCTACGAGCAGTACTTC. Protein sequence: CASSLGTAPSYEQYF. The chain carries TRBV11-2 and TRBJ2-7, with 7 bases aligning to TRBD1. J was trimmed by 0 bases and V by 3 bases; bases with no gene match: 5. CDR3 length: 15 amino acids. In germline, CDR1 is SGHAT, CDR2 FQNNGV.

The table lists this clone with a few counts. The chain has TRBV6-5 and TRBJ1-2; a weak D match, TRBD1 (6 bases). Between the trimmed V and J ends, which lost 5 bases and 3 bases, there was a span of 10 bases. Germline loops: CDR1 MNHEY, CDR2 SVGAGI. The CDR3 consists of 13 residues. The CDR3: CASSKQGYYGYTF. The DNA for the CDR3 is TGTGCCAGCAGTAAACAGGGTTACTATGGCTACACCTTC.

The V gene is TRBV27, the J gene TRBJ2-1; 14 nucleotides match TRBD2. In germline, CDR1 is MNHEY, CDR2 SMNVEV (reference sequence). The CDR3 is made up of 18 amino acids. The V and J ends lost 2 bases and 8 bases, in that order; junction bases with no gene match: 11. This chain's CDR3 is CASSLGTGTSGSEDEQFF. CDR3 sequence (DNA): TGTGCCAGCAGTTTAGGTACCGGGACTAGCGGGAGTGAAGATGAGCAGTTCTTC.